The present TCR beta chain was sequenced within a study of cytomegalovirus exposure and HLA in healthy donors. Points from the study as a whole: Earlier findings revealed that most TCR beta V segments proved productive either about 87% or about 30% of the time. Reportedly, HLA-A and HLA-B alleles of most subjects were accurately predicted from TCR beta.

Primers included in the PCR were 60 Vbeta and 13 Jbeta primers. Assay: immunoSEQ multiplex PCR; the TCRdb copy retains only in-frame clones and omits some. The sample yields 90,000 to 140,000 clones, 78% seen once. V was pared by 1 base and J by 7 bases, with 14 bases between. The CDR3 loop spans 14 amino acids. Germline CDR1 is LGHNA and CDR2 is YSLEER. Turning to this clone: Its antigen is not identified.

This chain uses TRBV4-3 with TRBJ2-7; no clear D. Input material: PBMCs. This receptor was taken from a man aged 30 to 39 in good health and CMV-seronegative. The CDR3 loop reads CASSQVYPGREQYF. In DNA, the CDR3 is TGCGCCAGCAGCCAAGTTTATCCGGGTCGGGAGCAGTACTTC.